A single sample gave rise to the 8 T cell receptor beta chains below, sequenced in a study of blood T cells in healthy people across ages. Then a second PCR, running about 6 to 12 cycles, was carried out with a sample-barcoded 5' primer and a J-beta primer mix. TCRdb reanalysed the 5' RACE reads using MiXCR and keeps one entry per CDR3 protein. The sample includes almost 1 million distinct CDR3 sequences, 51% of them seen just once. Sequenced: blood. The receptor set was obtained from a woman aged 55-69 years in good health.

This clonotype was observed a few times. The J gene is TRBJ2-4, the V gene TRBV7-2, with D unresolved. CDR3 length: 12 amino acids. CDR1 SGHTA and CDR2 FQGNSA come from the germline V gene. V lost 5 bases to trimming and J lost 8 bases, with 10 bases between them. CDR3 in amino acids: CASSRREDIQYF. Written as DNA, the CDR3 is TGTGCCAGCAGCCGCCGCGAGGACATTCAGTACTTC.

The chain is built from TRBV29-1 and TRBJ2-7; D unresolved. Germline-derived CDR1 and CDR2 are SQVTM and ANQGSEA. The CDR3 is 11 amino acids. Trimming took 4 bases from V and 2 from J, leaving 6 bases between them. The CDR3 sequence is CSVVTTYEQYF. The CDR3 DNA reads TGCAGCGTTGTCACAACCTACGAGCAGTACTTC.

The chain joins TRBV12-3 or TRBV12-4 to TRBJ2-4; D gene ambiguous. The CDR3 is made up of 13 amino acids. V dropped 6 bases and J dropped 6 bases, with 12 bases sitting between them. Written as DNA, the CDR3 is TGTGCCAGCAGCCCCTCAGTGAGAAACATTCAGTACTTC. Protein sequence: CASSPSVRNIQYF.

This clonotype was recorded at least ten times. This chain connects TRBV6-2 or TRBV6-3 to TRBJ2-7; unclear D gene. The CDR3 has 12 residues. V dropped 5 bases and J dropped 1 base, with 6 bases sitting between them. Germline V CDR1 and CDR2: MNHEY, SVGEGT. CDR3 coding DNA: TGTGCCAGCAGTAGACAATCCTACGAGCAGTACTTC. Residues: CASSRQSYEQYF.

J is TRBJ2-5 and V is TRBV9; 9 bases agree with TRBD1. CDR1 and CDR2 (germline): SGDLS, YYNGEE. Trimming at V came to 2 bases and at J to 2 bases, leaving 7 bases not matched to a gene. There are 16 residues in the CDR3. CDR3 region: CASSVGDRARQETQYF. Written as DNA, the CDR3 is TGTGCCAGCAGCGTGGGGGACAGGGCCCGTCAAGAGACCCAGTACTTC.

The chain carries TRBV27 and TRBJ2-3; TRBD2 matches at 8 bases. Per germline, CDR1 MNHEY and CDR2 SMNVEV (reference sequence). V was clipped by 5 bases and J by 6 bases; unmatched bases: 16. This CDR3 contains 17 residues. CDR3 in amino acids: CASSTLGGGRPGDTQYF. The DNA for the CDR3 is TGTGCCAGCAGTACCCTCGGGGGCGGGAGGCCCGGTGATACGCAGTATTTT.

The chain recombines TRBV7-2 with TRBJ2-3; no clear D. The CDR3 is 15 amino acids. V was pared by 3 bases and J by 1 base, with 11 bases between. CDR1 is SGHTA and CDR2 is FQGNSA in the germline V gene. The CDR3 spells CASSFAAAGTDTQYF. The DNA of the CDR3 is TGTGCCAGCAGCTTCGCCGCGGCAGGCACAGATACGCAGTATTTT.

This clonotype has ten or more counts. CDR3 protein: CSVASGSYEQYF. CDR3 coding DNA: TGCAGCGTTGCCAGCGGGAGCTACGAGCAGTACTTC. The V gene is TRBV29-1, the J gene TRBJ2-7, with 8 bases fitting TRBD2. This CDR3 comprises 12 residues. Germline CDR1 SQVTM, CDR2 ANQGSEA. V lost 4 bases to trimming and J lost 3 bases; unmatched junction nucleotides: 2.